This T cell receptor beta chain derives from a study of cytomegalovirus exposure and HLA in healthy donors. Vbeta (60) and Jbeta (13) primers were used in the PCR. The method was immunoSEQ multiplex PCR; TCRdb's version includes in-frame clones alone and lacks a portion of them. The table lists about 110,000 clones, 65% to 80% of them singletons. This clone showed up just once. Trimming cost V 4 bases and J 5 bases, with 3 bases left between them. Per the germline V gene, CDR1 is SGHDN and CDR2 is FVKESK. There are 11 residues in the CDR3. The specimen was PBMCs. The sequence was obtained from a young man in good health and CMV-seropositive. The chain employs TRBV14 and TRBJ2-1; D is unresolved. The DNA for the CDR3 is TGTGCCAGCAGCCTAAACAATGAGCAGTTCTTC. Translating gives CASSLNNEQFF.